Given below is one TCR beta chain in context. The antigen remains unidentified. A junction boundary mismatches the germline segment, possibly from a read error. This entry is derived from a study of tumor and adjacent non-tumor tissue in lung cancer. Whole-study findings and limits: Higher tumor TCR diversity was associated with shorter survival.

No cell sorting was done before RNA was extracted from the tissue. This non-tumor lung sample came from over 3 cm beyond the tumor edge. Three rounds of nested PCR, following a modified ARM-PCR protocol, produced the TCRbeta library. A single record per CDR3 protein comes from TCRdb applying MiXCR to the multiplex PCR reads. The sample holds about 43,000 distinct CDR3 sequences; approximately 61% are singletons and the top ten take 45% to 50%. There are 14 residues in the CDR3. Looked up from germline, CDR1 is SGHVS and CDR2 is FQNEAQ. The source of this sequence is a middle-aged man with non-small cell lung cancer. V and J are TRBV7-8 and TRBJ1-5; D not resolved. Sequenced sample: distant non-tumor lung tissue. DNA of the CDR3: TGTGCCAGCAGCGTATACAATAGCAATCAGCCCCAGCCTTTT. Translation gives CASSVYNSNQPQPF.